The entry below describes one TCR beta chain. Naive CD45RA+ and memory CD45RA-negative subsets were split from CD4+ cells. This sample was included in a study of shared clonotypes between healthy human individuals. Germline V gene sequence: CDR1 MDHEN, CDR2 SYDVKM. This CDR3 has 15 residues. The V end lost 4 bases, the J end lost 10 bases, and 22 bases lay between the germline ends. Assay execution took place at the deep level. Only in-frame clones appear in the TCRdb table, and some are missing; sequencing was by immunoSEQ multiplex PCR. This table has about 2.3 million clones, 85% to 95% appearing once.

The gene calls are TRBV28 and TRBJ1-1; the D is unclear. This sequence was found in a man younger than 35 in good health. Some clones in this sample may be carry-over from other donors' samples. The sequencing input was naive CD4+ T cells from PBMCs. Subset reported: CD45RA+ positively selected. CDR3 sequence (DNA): TGTGCCAGCAGTTCTTTGGAGGGCCCCCGTGCGCGAGCTTTCTTT. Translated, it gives CASSSLEGPRARAFF.